This T cell receptor (beta chain) was sequenced in a study of T cells expressing NK-cell markers. Overall study context: Sorted CD3+CD56+NKG2C+, CD3+CD56+NKG2C- and CD3+CD56-NKG2C+ T cells provided the TCR beta repertoires. The sequencing cohort of eight donors included seven HCMV-seropositive individuals and one seronegative individual.

Notes on this clonotype: The antigen is unknown.

What made the TCR beta cDNA was 5'RACE template switching with UMIs. TCRdb derives one entry per CDR3 protein from the 5' RACE reads, leaving out DNA. In total, the table holds about 390,000 distinct CDR3 sequences. Germline V gene data show CDR1 as DFQATT and CDR2 as SNEGSKA (reference sequence). CDR3 length: 16 residues. Notes on the study in general: In five or six donors, dominant CD3+CD56+NKG2C+ clonotypes ranked among the top 10 CD8+ clonotypes.

The receptor comes from a woman between 50 and 59 years old in good health. This chain connects TRBV20-1 to TRBJ2-3. Specimen: blood T cells: a sorted CD56 or NKG2C T cell subset, CD4+ or CD8+ T cells, or bulk PBMC T cells (not recorded which). The CDR3 region is CSARSPSGAFTDTQYF.